This T cell receptor (beta chain) is from a study of T cells in Graves' hyperthyroidism and ophthalmopathy (dated by TCRdb to the late 2010s). Study-wide context: Peripheral blood was sampled at the time of initial diagnosis, prior to any treatment. To identify TCR V-J signatures that set the groups apart, the researchers used a discovery cohort of approximately 98 patients, made up of approximately 43 with Graves' ophthalmopathy and 57 with stable Graves' hyperthyroidism. Prospective prediction of ophthalmopathy was tested in an independent validation cohort consisting of 18 to 20 hyperthyroidism patients and approximately 16 patients who later progressed to ophthalmopathy. The approximately 90 discovery patients were divided at random into training and test sets in a 7:3 ratio. Thyroid tissue and blood T-cell repertoires from more than 5 Graves' hyperthyroidism patients were also compared in the study. Once sampling was done, hyperthyroidism patients were given methimazole at a starting dose of 30 mg daily, whereas ophthalmopathy patients were given high-dose intravenous methylprednisolone. The paper describes TCR Vbeta CDR3 sequencing of roughly 130 peripheral blood samples, made up of some 40 ophthalmopathy patients, roughly 80 hyperthyroidism patients and 17 progressor patients.

This clonotype was detected ten times or more. There is no known antigen for this receptor. No per-base quality is available; no much larger clone lies one base away. The TCR beta CDR3 regions were amplified from the RNA transcripts. The TCR CDR3 was subjected to a first round of RT-PCR using the HTBI primer set and the Qiagen OneStep RT-PCR kit. Libraries were constructed in a second round of multiplex PCR, after which size selection and purification were carried out. The libraries were sequenced on an Illumina HiSeq2000 using paired-end 100 bp reads. The original pipeline was this. SOAPnuke was used to process the raw data, removing reads that contained adapters or uncalled bases, had a mean Phred below 15, or lacked an exact match to the constant primer or identifier. COPE v1.2.5 was used to merge high-quality paired reads, and clonotypes were defined as unique nucleotide sequences. Clonotypes were aligned to IMGT TRBV, TRBD and TRBJ reference segments using MiTCR v1.1. Analysis was restricted to V-J combinations with a frequency above 0.0001, which covered roughly 99% of repertoires. A TCS score was defined as the ratio between F50 (clonal expansion) and ExV (chaos), using BLOSUM62-based TCRdist between CDR3 peptides within each V-J. Welch's t-statistics and random forest reduced fewer than 550 V-J features to 13, which were used in a naive Bayes classifier (R e1071). The public reads were reanalyzed by TCRdb: fastp trimming at Q25, MiXCR alignment, in-frame beta chains only. When rows share a CDR3 protein, they turn into one entry using the most common DNA and genes. The V and J calls, along with clone size, are taken from TCRdb and not from the paper's own processing. Here the sample has about 480,000 distinct CDR3 sequences; around 14% occur a single time. Over 15% of the sample goes to the ten largest clones.

Based on the germline V gene, the CDR1 and CDR2 sequences are SNHLY and FYNNEI. The CDR3, from cysteine to phenylalanine, totals 16 residues. The CDR3 DNA has 48 bases and is translated from base 1. Relative to germline, V is missing 7 bases and J is missing 5 bases, with 12 bases of the junction outside any gene match. Here is what the overall study found, with its caveats: In validation, the model predicted progression to ophthalmopathy with roughly 70% sensitivity and 72% to 85% specificity, a median of about 6.7 months before onset. A model built on a 13 V-J signature distinguished ophthalmopathy from stable hyperthyroidism, reaching around 87% sensitivity and approximately 83% specificity in cross-validation and 80%/75% in testing. Blood samples also contained most of the expanded thyroid clonotypes (frequency above 0.001), which suggests that blood repertoires may reflect thyroid immune responses. Sample size was not statistically predetermined, and blinding of investigators to group allocation was not performed.

Stable Graves' hyperthyroidism was defined as the absence of progression to ophthalmopathy over 18 months of follow-up. Hyperthyroidism patients were aged 18 to 65 years and newly diagnosed, with disease duration of less than 2 months. Any patient with an uncontrolled infection, another autoimmune disease, pregnancy or lactation was excluded. Diagnoses were established on the basis of clinical symptoms, serum thyroxine and TRAb, thyroid ultrasound, and orbital computed tomography. PBMCs were separated from under 12 ml of fresh peripheral blood using Ficoll-Paque density gradient centrifugation. Total RNA was extracted with Trizol reagent, and quality was checked on an Agilent 2100 Bioanalyzer.

What was sequenced was blood. The sequence links TRBV2 to TRBJ2-1; a stretch of 9 junction bases matches TRBD2. The receptor was isolated from a young woman with Graves' hyperthyroidism. The encoded CDR3 is CASTPIGGRAHNEQFF. The DNA sequence is given as TGTGCCAGCACCCCAATAGGCGGGAGGGCACACAATGAGCAGTTCTTC.